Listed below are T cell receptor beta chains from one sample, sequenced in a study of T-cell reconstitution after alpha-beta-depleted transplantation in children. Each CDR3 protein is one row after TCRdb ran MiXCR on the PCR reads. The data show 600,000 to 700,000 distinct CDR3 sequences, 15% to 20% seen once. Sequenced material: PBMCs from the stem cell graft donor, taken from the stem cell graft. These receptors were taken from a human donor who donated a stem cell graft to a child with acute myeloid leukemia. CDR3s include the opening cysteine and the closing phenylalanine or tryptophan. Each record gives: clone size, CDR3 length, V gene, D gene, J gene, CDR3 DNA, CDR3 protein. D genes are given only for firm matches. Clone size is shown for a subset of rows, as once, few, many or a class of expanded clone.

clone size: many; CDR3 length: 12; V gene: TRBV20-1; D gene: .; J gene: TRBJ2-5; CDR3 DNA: TGCAGGGTAGGGACGGACCAAGAGACCCAGTACTTC; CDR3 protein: CRVGTDQETQYF
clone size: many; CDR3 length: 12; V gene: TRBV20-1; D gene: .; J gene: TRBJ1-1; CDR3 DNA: TGCAGTGCATGGAAAGAGAACACTGAAGCTTTCTTT; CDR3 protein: CSAWKENTEAFF
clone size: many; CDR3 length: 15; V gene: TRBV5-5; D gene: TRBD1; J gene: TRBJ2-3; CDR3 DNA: TGTGCCAGCAGAACCGGGACAGTTGGGACAGATACGCAGTATTTT; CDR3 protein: CASRTGTVGTDTQYF
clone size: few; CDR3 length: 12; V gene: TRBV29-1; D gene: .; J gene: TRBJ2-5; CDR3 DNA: TGCAGCGCCCAGGACAGTCCCGAGACCCAGTACTTC; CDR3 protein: CSAQDSPETQYF
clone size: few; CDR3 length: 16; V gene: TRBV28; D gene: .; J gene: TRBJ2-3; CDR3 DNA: TGTGCCAGCAGTTCAGGGTGGGGGACTAGCACAGATACGCAGTATTTT; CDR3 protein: CASSSGWGTSTDTQYF
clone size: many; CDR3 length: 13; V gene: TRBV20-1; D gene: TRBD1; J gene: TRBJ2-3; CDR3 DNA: TGCAGTGCAAACGAGGGGGCCACAGATACGCAGTATTTT; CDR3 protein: CSANEGATDTQYF
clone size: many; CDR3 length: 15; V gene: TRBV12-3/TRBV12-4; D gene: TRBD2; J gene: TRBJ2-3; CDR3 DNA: TGTGCCAGCAGTTTGACGGGGGGATGGACAGATACGCAGTATTTT; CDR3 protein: CASSLTGGWTDTQYF
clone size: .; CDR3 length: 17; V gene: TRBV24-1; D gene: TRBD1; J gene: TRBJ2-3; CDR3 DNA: TGTGCCACCAGTGATCCTCGGGACAGCCAACCCACAGATACGCAGTATTTT; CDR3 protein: CATSDPRDSQPTDTQYF
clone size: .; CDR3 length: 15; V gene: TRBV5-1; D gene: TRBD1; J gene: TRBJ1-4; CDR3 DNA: TGCGCCAGCAGCATAAGGACAGGGGGCCTTGAAAAACTGTTTTTT; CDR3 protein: CASSIRTGGLEKLFF
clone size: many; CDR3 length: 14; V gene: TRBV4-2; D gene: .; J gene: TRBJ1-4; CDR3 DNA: TGTGCCAGCAGCCAACCTAAAGTGACCGAAAAACTGTTTTTT; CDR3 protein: CASSQPKVTEKLFF
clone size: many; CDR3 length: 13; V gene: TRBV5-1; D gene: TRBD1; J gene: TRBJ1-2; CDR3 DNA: TGCGCCAGCAGCCAGACAGGGCTTCATGGCTACACCTTC; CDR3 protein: CASSQTGLHGYTF
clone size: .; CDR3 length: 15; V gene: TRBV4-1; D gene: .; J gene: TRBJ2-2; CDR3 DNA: TGCGCCAGCAGCCAAGAGGAGGGGCGCACCGGGGAGCTGTTTTTT; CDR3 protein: CASSQEEGRTGELFF
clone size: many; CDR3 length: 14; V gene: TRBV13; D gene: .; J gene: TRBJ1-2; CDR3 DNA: TGTGCCAGCAGCCCAGGGCGGGCTAACTATGGCTACACCTTC; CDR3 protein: CASSPGRANYGYTF
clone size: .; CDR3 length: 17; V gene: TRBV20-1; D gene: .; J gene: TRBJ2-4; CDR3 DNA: TGCAGTGCTAGAGATGTAATTAATGAACTAGCCAAAAACATTCAGTACTTC; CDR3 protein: CSARDVINELAKNIQYF
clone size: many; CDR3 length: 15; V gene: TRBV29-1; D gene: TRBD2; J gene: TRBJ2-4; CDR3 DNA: TGCAGCGTTGCCCCGCGCGGGGGAGCCAAAAACATTCAGTACTTC; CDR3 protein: CSVAPRGGAKNIQYF
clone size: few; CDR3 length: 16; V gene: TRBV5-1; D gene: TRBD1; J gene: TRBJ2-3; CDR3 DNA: TGCGCCAGCAGCAGGACTGGACAGGCCCCTACAGATACGCAGTATTTT; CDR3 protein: CASSRTGQAPTDTQYF
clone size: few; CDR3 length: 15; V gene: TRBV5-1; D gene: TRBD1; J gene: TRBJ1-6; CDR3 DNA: TGCGCCAGCAGCTTGACAGGGGGCGAAGTTTCACCCCTCCACTTT; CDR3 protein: CASSLTGGEVSPLHF
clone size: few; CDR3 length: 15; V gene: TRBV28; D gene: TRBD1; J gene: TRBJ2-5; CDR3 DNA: TGTGCCAGCAGTTGGGTTGGGACAGGGCGAGAGACCCAGTACTTC; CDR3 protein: CASSWVGTGRETQYF
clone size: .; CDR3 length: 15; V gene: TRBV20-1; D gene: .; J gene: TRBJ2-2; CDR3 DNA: TGCAGTGCTAGTCTGGGACCCTTGAACACCGGGGAGCTGTTTTTT; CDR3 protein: CSASLGPLNTGELFF
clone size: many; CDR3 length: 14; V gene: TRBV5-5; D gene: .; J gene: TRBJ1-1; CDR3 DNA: TGTGCCAGCAGCGTGGCGGTCGGGCCCACTGAAGCTTTCTTT; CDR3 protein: CASSVAVGPTEAFF
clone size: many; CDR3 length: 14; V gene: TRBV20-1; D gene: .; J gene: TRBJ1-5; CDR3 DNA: TGCAGTGCTCTTCGCAGGGCCGGGGATCAGCCCCAGCATTTT; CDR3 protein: CSALRRAGDQPQHF
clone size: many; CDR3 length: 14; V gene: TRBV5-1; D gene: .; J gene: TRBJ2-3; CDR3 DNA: TGCGCCAGCAGCCCACCGGACAGCACAGATACGCAGTATTTT; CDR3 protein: CASSPPDSTDTQYF
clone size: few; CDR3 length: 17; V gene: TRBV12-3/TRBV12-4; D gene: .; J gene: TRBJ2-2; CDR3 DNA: TGTGCCAGCAGTTTAGTCTGGCAGGACGCGAACACCGGGGAGCTGTTTTTT; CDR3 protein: CASSLVWQDANTGELFF
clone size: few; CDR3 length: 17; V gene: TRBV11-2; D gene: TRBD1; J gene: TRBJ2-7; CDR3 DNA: TGTGCCAGCAGCTTAGGTACAGGGGGCGCTGGATATGGCGAGCAGTACTTC; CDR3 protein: CASSLGTGGAGYGEQYF
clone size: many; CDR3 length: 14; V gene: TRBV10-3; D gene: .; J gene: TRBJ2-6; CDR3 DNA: TGTGCCATCAGTGAACTCTCTGGGGCCAACGTCCTGACTTTC; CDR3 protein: CAISELSGANVLTF
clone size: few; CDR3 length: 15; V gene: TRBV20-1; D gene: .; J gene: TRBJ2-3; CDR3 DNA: TGCAGTGCCAGACGAGAGGAGGTGCGGACAGATACGCAGTATTTT; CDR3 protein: CSARREEVRTDTQYF
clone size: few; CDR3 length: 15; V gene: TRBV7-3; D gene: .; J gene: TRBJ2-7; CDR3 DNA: TGTGCCAGCAGCTTTTACCTACTAGACTCTAGGGAGCAGTACTTC; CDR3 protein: CASSFYLLDSREQYF
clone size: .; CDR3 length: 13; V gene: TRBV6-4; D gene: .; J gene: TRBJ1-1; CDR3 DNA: TGTGCCAGCAGTCCCACGGGGCTCACTGAAGCTTTCTTT; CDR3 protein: CASSPTGLTEAFF
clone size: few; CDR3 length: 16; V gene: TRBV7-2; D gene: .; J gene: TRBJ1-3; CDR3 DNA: TGTGCCAGCAGCTTTTTACCCAGGGCAAGTGGAAACACCATATATTTT; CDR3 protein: CASSFLPRASGNTIYF
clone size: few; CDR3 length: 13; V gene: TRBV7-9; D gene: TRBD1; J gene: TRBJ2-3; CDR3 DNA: TGTGCCAGCAGCACGACAGGGGTAGATACGCAGTATTTT; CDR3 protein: CASSTTGVDTQYF
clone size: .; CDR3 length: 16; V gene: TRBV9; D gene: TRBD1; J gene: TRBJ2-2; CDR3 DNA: TGTGCCAGCAGTCCTCAGGGGGAATTGAACACCGGGGAGCTGTTTTTT; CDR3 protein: CASSPQGELNTGELFF
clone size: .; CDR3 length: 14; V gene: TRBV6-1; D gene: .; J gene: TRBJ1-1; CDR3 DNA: TGTGCCAGCCGGATAAGGGGCAAGAACACTGAAGCTTTCTTT; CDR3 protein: CASRIRGKNTEAFF
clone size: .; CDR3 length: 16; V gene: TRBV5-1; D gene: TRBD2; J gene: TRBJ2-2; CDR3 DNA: TGCGCCAGCAGCTTGCTCGGGGGGGCGAACACCGGGGAGCTGTTTTTT; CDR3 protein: CASSLLGGANTGELFF
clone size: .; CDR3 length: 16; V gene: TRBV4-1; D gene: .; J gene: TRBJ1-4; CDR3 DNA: TGCGCCAGCACGGTTCAGGGCTTTGCAACTAATGAAAAACTGTTTTTT; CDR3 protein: CASTVQGFATNEKLFF
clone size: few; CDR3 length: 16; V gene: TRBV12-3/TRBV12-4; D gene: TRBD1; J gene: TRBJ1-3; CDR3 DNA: TGTGCCAGCAGGACCGGACAGGGAGAATCTGGAAACACCATATATTTT; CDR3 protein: CASRTGQGESGNTIYF
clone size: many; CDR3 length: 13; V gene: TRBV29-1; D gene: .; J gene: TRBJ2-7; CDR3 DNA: TGCAGCGTTGTAGAAGGCCCTTCGCCCGAGCAGTACTTC; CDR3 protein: CSVVEGPSPEQYF
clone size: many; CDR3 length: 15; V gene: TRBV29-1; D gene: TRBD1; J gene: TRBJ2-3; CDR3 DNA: TGCAGCGTCCCTGCGTGGACAGGATGGAGGGATACGCAGTATTTT; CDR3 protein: CSVPAWTGWRDTQYF
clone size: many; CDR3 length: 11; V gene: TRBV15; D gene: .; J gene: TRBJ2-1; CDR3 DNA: TGTGCCACCCACGCGGGGACTTACCAGTTCTTC; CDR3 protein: CATHAGTYQFF
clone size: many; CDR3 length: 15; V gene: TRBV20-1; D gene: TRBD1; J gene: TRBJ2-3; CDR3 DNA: TGCAGTGCTAGAGCCTCGACAGGGCGCACAGATACGCAGTATTTT; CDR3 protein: CSARASTGRTDTQYF
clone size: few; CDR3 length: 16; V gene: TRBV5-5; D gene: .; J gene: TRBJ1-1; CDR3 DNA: TGTGCCAGCAGCTTGGTCCCCGGGGCTGGAGGAGCCGAAGCTTTCTTT; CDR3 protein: CASSLVPGAGGAEAFF
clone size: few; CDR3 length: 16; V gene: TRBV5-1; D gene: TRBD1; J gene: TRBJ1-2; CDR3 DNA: TGCGCCAGCAGCCCTGGACAGGGGAGAGCTAACTATGGCTACACCTTC; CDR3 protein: CASSPGQGRANYGYTF
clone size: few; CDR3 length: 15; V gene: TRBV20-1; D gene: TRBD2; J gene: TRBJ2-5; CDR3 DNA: TGCAGTGCTAGATTTCACGGGGGGGTACAAGAGACCCAGTACTTC; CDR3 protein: CSARFHGGVQETQYF
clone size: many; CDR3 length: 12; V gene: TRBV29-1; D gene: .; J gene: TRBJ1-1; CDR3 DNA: TGCAGCTCTCGACTCCAGAACACTGAAGCTTTCTTT; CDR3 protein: CSSRLQNTEAFF
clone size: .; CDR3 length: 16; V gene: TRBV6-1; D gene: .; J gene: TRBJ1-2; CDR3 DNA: TGTGCCAGCAGTGAAGGCGGGGAGGGTGGCGTATCAGGCTACACCTTC; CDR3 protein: CASSEGGEGGVSGYTF
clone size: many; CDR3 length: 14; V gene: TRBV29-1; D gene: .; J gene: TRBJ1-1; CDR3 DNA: TGCAGCGTTGAGGTAGGGGGGAGGAACACTGAAGCTTTCTTT; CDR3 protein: CSVEVGGRNTEAFF
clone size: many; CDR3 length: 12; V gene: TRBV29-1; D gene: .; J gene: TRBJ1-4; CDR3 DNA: TGCAGCGTAGGACGGTCTAATGAAAAACTGTTTTTT; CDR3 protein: CSVGRSNEKLFF
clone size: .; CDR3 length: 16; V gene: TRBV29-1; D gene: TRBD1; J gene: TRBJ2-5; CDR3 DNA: TGCAGCGTTGAAGACCCTACGTGGACAGGGGGAGAGACCCAGTACTTC; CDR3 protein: CSVEDPTWTGGETQYF
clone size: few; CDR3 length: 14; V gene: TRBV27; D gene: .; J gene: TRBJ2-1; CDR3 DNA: TGTGCCAGCAGTCCCGGGAGCCCTGGGAATGAGCAGTTCTTC; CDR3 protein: CASSPGSPGNEQFF
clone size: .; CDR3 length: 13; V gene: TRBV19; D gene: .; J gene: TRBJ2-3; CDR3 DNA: TGTGCCAGTAGCCAGGACCGCACAGATACGCAGTATTTT; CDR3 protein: CASSQDRTDTQYF
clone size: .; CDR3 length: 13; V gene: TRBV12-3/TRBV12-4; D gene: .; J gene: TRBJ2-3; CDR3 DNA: TGTGCCCTTAAGGGAGGTGAGACAGATACGCAGTATTTT; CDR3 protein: CALKGGETDTQYF